A single sample gave rise to the 24 T cell receptor beta chains below, sequenced in a study of blood T cell repertoires in COVID-19. Using immunoSEQ multiplex PCR, the repertoire was profiled, and TCRdb retains in-frame clones only, with some absent. The sample includes some 270,000 clones, 89% of them seen just once. The sample taken for sequencing was peripheral blood. These receptors came from a man aged 45-65 years with acute or convalescent COVID-19.

The chain links TRBV9 to TRBJ2-3; 12 bases line up with TRBD1. Germline loops: CDR1 SGDLS, CDR2 YYNGEE. V was clipped by 6 bases and J by 4 bases; unmatched bases: 9. The length of the CDR3 is 16 residues. This CDR3 reads CASTPGQGAQADTQYF. The CDR3 bases are TGTGCCAGCACCCCGGGACAGGGGGCGCAGGCAGATACGCAGTATTTT.

This chain joins TRBV20-1 and TRBJ2-7; TRBD2 is a possible D gene (6 bases). This CDR3 is built from 15 residues. Trimming removed 3 bases at V and 2 bases at J, with 17 bases between. Germline CDR1 reads DFQATT; CDR2 reads SNEGSKA (reference sequence). The CDR3 bases are TGCAGTGCTAGTATCGGGGGAGCACAGACCTACGAGCAGTACTTC. Amino acid sequence: CSASIGGAQTYEQYF.

J is TRBJ1-1 and V is TRBV4-1, with TRBD1 matching 10 bases. The germline gives CDR1 MGHRA, CDR2 YSYEKL. This CDR3 region has 15 residues. Losses at the gene ends were 0 bases for V and 6 bases for J; bases not matched to a gene: 4. The CDR3 spells CASSQEGTGVSEAFF. The CDR3 bases are TGCGCCAGCAGCCAAGAGGGGACAGGGGTTTCTGAAGCTTTCTTT.

This chain connects TRBV15 to TRBJ1-5, with D unresolved. V was pared by 7 bases and J by 5 bases, with 12 bases between. CDR1 LNHNV and CDR2 YYDKDF come from the germline V gene (reference sequence). This CDR3 contains 13 residues. The CDR3 coding sequence is TGTGCCACCACATGGAGCCCAGATCAGCCCCAGCATTTT. It codes for CATTWSPDQPQHF.

The CDR3 loop is CASQRRQSQSKGYEQYF. CDR3 DNA: TGTGCCAGCCAAAGACGACAGTCACAGTCAAAGGGGTACGAGCAGTACTTC. The chain links TRBV5-6 to TRBJ2-7; a possible D gene is TRBD1 (5 bases). The CDR3 covers 17 residues. V was clipped by 7 bases and J by 4 bases, with 27 bases between them. CDR1 SGHDT and CDR2 YYEEEE come from the germline V gene.

The V gene is TRBV27, the J gene TRBJ1-4; TRBD1 matches at 7 bases. V shed 5 bases, J shed 7 bases, and the junction held 13 bases outside the gene matches. This CDR3 has 16 amino acids. The germline gives CDR1 MNHEY, CDR2 SMNVEV (reference sequence). CDR3 in DNA: TGTGCCAGCAGTCCCGCAGGGGGTCGCCTCAGTGAAAAACTGTTTTTT. Translated, it gives CASSPAGGRLSEKLFF.

The CDR3 loop is CASSGGAPGDSYNSPLHF. As DNA, the CDR3 is TGTGCCAGCAGTGGGGGCGCCCCAGGAGATTCTTATAATTCACCCCTCCACTTT. The chain recombines TRBV2 with TRBJ1-6; D possibly corresponds to TRBD1 (5 bases). V lost 4 bases, J lost 4 bases, and 20 bases lay in between. Germline loops: CDR1 SNHLY, CDR2 FYNNEI. CDR3 size: 18 residues.

The chain joins TRBV11-2 to TRBJ2-1, with D possibly TRBD2 on 5 matching bases. Germline V CDR1 and CDR2: SGHAT, FQNNGV. The CDR3 totals 15 residues. The V and J ends lost 1 base and 0 bases respectively, with 7 bases between them. In DNA form, the CDR3 reads TGTGCCAGCAGCTTAGTGGGGAGCTCCTACAATGAGCAGTTCTTC. It specifies CASSLVGSSYNEQFF.

The gene calls are TRBV7-3 and TRBJ2-5, with TRBD2 as a possible D gene (6 bases). This CDR3 contains 13 residues. The germline gives CDR1 SGHTA, CDR2 FQGTGA. The ends were cut back, 3 bases at V and 4 bases at J, with 9 bases in the middle. The DNA for the CDR3 is TGTGCCAGCAGCTTGCGGGATGGAGAGACCCAGTACTTC. This sequence encodes CASSLRDGETQYF. Looking up the rest from reference TRBV7-3 and TRBJ2-5 gives the full variable domain: GAGVSQTPSNKVTEKGKYVELRCDPISGHTALYWYRQSLGQGPEFLIYFQGTGAADDSGLPNDRFFAVRPEGSVSTLKIQRTERGDSAVYLCASSLRDGETQYFGPGTRLLVL.

The rearrangement uses TRBV3-1 (or the pseudogene TRBV3-2) and TRBJ1-1; D is possibly TRBD1 (6 bases). The CDR3 covers 13 residues. Germline-derived CDR1 and CDR2 are LGHDT and YNNKEL (reference sequence). Trimming cost V 1 base and J 3 bases, with 6 bases left between them. DNA for the CDR3: TGTGCCAGCAGCCAAGGGACAGACACTGAAGCTTTCTTT. This codes for CASSQGTDTEAFF.

The chain combines TRBV27 with TRBJ1-5; D is possibly TRBD1 (5 bases). The CDR3 contains 14 residues. Looked up from germline, CDR1 is MNHEY and CDR2 is SMNVEV (reference sequence). V shed 5 bases and J shed 4 bases, with 12 bases lying between them. CDR3 in amino acids: CASSPDSSNQPQHF. Written as DNA, the CDR3 is TGTGCCAGCAGTCCCGACAGCTCTAATCAGCCCCAGCATTTT.

The genes are TRBV19 and TRBJ1-1; 7 bases are a match to TRBD1. Trimming at V came to 7 bases and at J to 6 bases, leaving 8 bases not matched to a gene. The CDR3 totals 13 residues. Germline CDR1 is LNHDA and CDR2 is SQIVND (reference sequence). CDR3 residues: CASTPTGPPEAFF. CDR3 nucleotide sequence: TGTGCCAGTACCCCGACAGGGCCCCCTGAAGCTTTCTTT.

CDR3 residues: CASTLLQAYEQYF. CDR3 nucleotide sequence: TGTGCCAGCACCCTCTTACAGGCCTACGAGCAGTACTTC. The chain employs TRBV6-5 and TRBJ2-7, with D maybe TRBD1 (5 bases). The CDR3 extends over 13 amino acids. Germline V CDR1 and CDR2: MNHEY, SVGAGI. With 7 bases removed from V and 2 bases from J, the gap between germline ends came to 12 bases.

J is TRBJ1-5 and V is TRBV29-1; D perhaps matches TRBD1 (5 bases). The germline CDR1 and CDR2 sequences are SQVTM and ANQGSEA. This CDR3 contains 15 residues. The V end was cut by 7 bases, the J end by 1 base, with 17 bases between. CDR3 loop: CSASGGGGSNQPQHF. CDR3 nucleotide sequence: TGCAGCGCGTCGGGGGGAGGTGGGAGCAATCAGCCCCAGCATTTT.

About this clone: The sample holds other DNA sequences that translate to the same CDR3. The rearrangement uses TRBV4-1 and TRBJ2-5; D is undetermined. Trimming cost V 2 bases and J 2 bases, with 6 bases left between them. Germline CDR1 and CDR2: MGHRA and YSYEKL. The CDR3 has 13 residues. The CDR3 region is CASSQFNQETQYF. The CDR3 region has the DNA TGCGCCAGCAGCCAATTTAATCAAGAGACCCAGTACTTC.

The chain joins TRBV6-6 to TRBJ1-2; weak D call: TRBD1 (5 bases). Trimming shortened V by 7 bases and J by 2 bases, and 11 bases separated the two germline ends. This CDR3 comprises 13 residues. Germline V lookup: CDR1 MNHNY, CDR2 SVGAGI (reference sequence). DNA of the CDR3: TGTGCCAGCACCCTCGCAGGGAACTATGGCTACACCTTC. Residues: CASTLAGNYGYTF.

The chain links TRBV11-2 to TRBJ2-5; possibly TRBD1 for D (6 bases). V was clipped by 5 bases and J by 2 bases, with 12 bases between them. Per the germline V gene, CDR1 is SGHAT and CDR2 is FQNNGV. This CDR3 has 14 amino acids. Written as DNA, the CDR3 is TGTGCCAGCAGCCACGGGACACCTCAAGAGACCCAGTACTTC. Its translation is CASSHGTPQETQYF.

This clone has only one observation. This chain links TRBV7-2 with TRBJ1-5; TRBD1 agrees at 10 bases. Germline CDR1 is SGHTA and CDR2 is FQGNSA. The CDR3 is 15 residues long. V gave up 1 base and J gave up 5 bases; unmatched junction bases: 2. Here the CDR3 reads CASSLVGTGDQPQHF. As DNA, the CDR3 is TGTGCCAGCAGCTTAGTCGGGACAGGGGATCAGCCCCAGCATTTT. Full variable domain (rest looked up from reference TRBV7-2 and TRBJ1-5): GAGVSQSPSNKVTEKGKDVELRCDPISGHTALYWYRQSLGQGLEFLIYFQGNSAPDKSGLPSDRFSAERTGGSVSTLTIQRTQQEDSAVYLCASSLVGTGDQPQHFGDGTRLSIL.

The chain is built from TRBV30 and TRBJ2-1; D is uncertain. Germline V gene lookup returns CDR1 GTSNPN and CDR2 SVGIG (reference sequence). The CDR3 totals 13 residues. V was cut by 6 bases and J by 0 bases, with 9 bases left in between. CDR3 nucleotides: TGTGCCTGCCTCAGAAGCTCCTACAATGAGCAGTTCTTC. This sequence encodes CACLRSSYNEQFF.

J is TRBJ1-2 and V is TRBV10-3, with 7 bases that match TRBD1. V lost 2 bases and J lost 7; bases outside the gene matches: 10. This CDR3 has 15 residues. Germline CDR1 ENHRY, CDR2 SYGVKD. CDR3 DNA sequence: TGTGCCATCAGTGAGGACAGGGAAAGAGTCAGTGGCTACACCTTC. The encoded protein is CAISEDRERVSGYTF.

The chain recombines TRBV30 with TRBJ1-6; D may be TRBD1 (5 bases). With 6 bases removed from V and 7 bases from J, the gap between germline ends came to 13 bases. There are 13 residues in the CDR3. The germline V gene encodes CDR1 GTSNPN and CDR2 SVGIG (reference sequence). CDR3 loop: CACRQGGNSPLHF. In DNA, the CDR3 is TGTGCCTGTAGGCAGGGTGGAAATTCACCCCTCCACTTT.

The chain is built from TRBV30 and TRBJ1-2, with D unresolved. The germline V gene has CDR1 GTSNPN and CDR2 SVGIG (reference sequence). CDR3 size: 13 residues. V was shortened by 3 bases and J by 10 bases, with 18 bases between the two germline ends. The CDR3 reads CAWSTESVSVYTF. The DNA for the CDR3 is TGTGCCTGGAGCACGGAGAGTGTATCAGTCTACACCTTC. Supplemented by reference TRBV30 and TRBJ1-2, the full variable domain reads SQTIHQWPATLVQPVGSPLSLECTVEGTSNPNLYWYRQAAGRGLQLLFYSVGIGQISSEVPQNLSASRPQDRQFILSSKKLLLSDSGFYLCAWSTESVSVYTFGSGTRLTVV.

The rearrangement uses TRBV10-2 and TRBJ1-6; unclear D gene. The CDR3 runs to 12 residues. CDR1 WSHSY and CDR2 SAAADI come from the germline V gene. V shed 6 bases and J shed 14 bases, with 14 bases lying between them. Here the CDR3 DNA reads TGCGCCAGCAGACCCGGCAGCGGGGCCCTCCACTTT. The encoded protein is CASRPGSGALHF.

The rearrangement uses TRBV5-1 and TRBJ2-7; D is possibly TRBD2 (5 bases). The V end lost 3 bases, the J end lost 3 bases, and 16 bases lay between the germline ends. The CDR3 totals 15 residues. Germline CDR1 reads SGHRS; CDR2 reads YFSETQ. Here the CDR3 DNA reads TGCGCCAGCAGCTCTCCCAGAGGGCCAAGCTACGAGCAGTACTTC. Its translation is CASSSPRGPSYEQYF.